The present T cell receptor beta chain was sequenced within a study of spatial heterogeneity in lung cancer. Study results and caveats: Alpha chains reached an estimated coverage of 5.5% to 8% of tumor T cells, and beta chains about 14%. Tumor mutation count correlated with how many alpha and beta TCRs expanded intratumorally.

The time point here: sample taken at primary tumor resection. Within the sample, this clonotype is medium-sized (0.01 to 0.1%). Its specificity is unknown. Via MiXCR, TCRdb re-called the 5' RACE reads, giving one row per CDR3 protein. The sample consists of 7,800 or so distinct CDR3 sequences, roughly 8% of them appearing once. Sequencing was performed on lung tumor tissue, taken at surgery. The receptor was isolated from a male donor with early-stage non-small cell lung cancer.

For the CDR3, the DNA is TGTGCCAGCTCACCGGGGACAGGGAGATTAGATACGCAGTATTTT. Protein sequence: CASSPGTGRLDTQYF. This chain connects TRBV18 to TRBJ2-3; 9 nucleotides match TRBD1. CDR1 and CDR2 (germline): KGHSH, LQKENI. Trimming removed 3 bases from V and 5 bases from J; junction bases left unmatched: 6. This CDR3 is built from 15 residues.